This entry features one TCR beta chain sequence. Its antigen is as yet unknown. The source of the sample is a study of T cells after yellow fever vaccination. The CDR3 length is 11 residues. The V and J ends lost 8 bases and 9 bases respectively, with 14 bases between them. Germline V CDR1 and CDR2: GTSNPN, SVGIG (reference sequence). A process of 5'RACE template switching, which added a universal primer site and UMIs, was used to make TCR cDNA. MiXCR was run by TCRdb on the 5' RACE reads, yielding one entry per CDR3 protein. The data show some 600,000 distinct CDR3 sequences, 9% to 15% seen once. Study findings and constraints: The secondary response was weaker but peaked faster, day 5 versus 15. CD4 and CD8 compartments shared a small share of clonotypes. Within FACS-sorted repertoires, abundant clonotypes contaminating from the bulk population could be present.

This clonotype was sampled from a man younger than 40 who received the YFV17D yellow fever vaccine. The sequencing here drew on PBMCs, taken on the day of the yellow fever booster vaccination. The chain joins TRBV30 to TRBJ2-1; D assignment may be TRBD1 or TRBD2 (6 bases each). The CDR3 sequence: CARRRGFEQFF. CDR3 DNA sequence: TGTGCCCGCCGGAGGGGGTTTGAGCAGTTCTTC.